This T cell receptor (beta chain) was recorded in a study of blood T cell repertoires in COVID-19. For the study at large: The United States, Italy and Spain provided the acute and convalescent COVID-19 samples.

This clone was detected only once. Clones were sequenced by immunoSEQ multiplex PCR, and TCRdb holds only the in-frame ones, with some missing. The profile covers fewer than 150,000 clones, with more than 70% appearing a single time and around 4.1% taken by the ten largest. This CDR3 has 13 amino acids. Germline CDR1 and CDR2: KGHSH and LQKENI. Trimming removed 3 bases from V and 6 bases from J, with 11 bases in between. The chain couples TRBV18 to TRBJ1-1; D is uncertain. The TCR originated in a human donor in a cohort sampled during active COVID-19. Sample: peripheral blood. Here the CDR3 reads CASSPQFIAEAFF. In DNA, the CDR3 is TGTGCCAGCTCACCCCAGTTTATCGCTGAAGCTTTCTTT.